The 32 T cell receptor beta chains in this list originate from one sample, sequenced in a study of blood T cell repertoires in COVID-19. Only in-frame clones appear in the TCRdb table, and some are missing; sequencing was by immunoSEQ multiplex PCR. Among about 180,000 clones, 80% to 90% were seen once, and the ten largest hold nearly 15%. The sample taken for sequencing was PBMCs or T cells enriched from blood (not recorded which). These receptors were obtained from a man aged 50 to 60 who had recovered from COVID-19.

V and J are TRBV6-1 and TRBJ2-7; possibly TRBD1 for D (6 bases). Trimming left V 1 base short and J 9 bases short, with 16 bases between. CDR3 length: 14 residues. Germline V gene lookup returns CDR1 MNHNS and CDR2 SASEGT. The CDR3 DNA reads TGTGCCAGCAGTGAAGGTGTGTGGGGGCCATGGCAGTACTTC. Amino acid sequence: CASSEGVWGPWQYF.

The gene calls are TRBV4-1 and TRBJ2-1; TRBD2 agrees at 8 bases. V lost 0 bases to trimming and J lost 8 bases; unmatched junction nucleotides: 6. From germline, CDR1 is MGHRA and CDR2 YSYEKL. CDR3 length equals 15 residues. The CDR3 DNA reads TGCGCCAGCAGCCAAGATGGGACTAGGCGGGATGAGCAGTTCTTC. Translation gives CASSQDGTRRDEQFF.

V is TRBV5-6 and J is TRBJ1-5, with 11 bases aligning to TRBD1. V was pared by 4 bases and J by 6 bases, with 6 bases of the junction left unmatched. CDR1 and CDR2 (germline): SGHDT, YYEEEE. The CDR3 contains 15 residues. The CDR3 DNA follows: TGTGCCAGCAGCAGGGGGACAGGGGGTGGTCAGCCCCAGCATTTT. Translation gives CASSRGTGGGQPQHF.

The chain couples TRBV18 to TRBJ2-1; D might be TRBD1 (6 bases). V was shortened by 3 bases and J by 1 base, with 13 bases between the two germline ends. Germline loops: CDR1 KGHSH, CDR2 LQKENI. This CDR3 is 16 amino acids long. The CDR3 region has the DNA TGTGCCAGCTCACCGTTTTCAGGGGATTCCTACAATGAGCAGTTCTTC. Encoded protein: CASSPFSGDSYNEQFF.

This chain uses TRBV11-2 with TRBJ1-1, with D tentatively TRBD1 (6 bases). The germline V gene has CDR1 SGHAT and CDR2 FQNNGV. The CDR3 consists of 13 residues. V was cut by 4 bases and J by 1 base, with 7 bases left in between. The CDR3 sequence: CASSWGQNTEAFF. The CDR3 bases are TGTGCCAGCAGCTGGGGACAGAACACTGAAGCTTTCTTT.

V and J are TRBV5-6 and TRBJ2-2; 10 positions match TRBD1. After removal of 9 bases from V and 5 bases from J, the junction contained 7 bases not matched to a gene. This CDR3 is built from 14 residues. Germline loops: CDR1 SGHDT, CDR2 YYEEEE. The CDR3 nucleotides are TGTGCCACCGGGACAGGGGAATCAACCGGGGAGCTGTTTTTT. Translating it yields CATGTGESTGELFF.

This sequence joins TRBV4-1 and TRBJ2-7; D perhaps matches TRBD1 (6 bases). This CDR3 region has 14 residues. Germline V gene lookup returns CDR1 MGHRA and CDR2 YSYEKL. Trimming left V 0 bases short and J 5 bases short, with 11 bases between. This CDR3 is CASSQERQAHEQYF. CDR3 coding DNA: TGCGCCAGCAGCCAAGAGAGACAGGCCCACGAGCAGTACTTC.

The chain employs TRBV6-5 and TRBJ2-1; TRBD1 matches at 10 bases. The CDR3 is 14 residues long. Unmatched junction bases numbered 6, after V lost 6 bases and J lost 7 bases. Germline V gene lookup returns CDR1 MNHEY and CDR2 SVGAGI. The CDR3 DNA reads TGTGCCAGCAGGCGACAGGGGGCGGGGAATGAGCAGTTCTTC. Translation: CASRRQGAGNEQFF.

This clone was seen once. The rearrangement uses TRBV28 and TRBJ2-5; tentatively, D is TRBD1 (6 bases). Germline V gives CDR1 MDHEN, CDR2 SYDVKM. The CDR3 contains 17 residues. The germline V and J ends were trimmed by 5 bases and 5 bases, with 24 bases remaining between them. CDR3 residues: CASSPDTGAGARETQYF. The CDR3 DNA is TGTGCCAGCAGTCCCGACACGGGCGCAGGGGCGAGGGAGACCCAGTACTTC.

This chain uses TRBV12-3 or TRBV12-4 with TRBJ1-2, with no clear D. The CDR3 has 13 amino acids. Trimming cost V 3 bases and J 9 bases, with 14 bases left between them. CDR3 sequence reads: CASSLSGFGSYTF. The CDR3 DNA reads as TGTGCCAGCAGTTTGTCGGGGTTCGGCAGCTACACCTTC.

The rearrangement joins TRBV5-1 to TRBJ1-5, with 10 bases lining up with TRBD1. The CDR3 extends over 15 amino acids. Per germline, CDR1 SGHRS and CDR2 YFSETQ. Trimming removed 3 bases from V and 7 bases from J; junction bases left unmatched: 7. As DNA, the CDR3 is TGCGCCAGCAGCTGGACAGGGGGTAAGGACCAGCCCCAGCATTTT. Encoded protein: CASSWTGGKDQPQHF.

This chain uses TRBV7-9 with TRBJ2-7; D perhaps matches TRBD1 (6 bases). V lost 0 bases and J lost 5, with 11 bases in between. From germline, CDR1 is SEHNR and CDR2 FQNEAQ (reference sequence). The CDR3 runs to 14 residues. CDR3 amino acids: CASSLALTGHEQYF. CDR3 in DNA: TGTGCCAGCAGCTTAGCGCTAACAGGGCACGAGCAGTACTTC.

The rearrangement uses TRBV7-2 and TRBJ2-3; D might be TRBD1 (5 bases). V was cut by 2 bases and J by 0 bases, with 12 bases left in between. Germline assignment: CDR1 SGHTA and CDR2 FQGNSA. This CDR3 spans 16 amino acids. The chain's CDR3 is CASSLFQGMSTDTQYF. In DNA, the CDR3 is TGTGCCAGCAGCTTATTCCAGGGAATGAGCACAGATACGCAGTATTTT.

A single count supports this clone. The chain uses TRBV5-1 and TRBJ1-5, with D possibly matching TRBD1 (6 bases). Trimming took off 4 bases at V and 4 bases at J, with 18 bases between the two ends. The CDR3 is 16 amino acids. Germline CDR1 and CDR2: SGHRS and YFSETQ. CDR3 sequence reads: CASSLTTGTLNQPQHF. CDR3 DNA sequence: TGCGCCAGCAGCCTAACCACCGGGACACTGAATCAGCCCCAGCATTTT.

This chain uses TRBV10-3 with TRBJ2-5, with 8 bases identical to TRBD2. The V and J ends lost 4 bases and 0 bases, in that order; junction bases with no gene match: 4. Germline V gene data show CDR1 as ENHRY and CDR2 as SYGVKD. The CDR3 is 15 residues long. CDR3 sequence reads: CAISGTLADQETQYF. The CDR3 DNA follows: TGTGCCATCAGTGGAACACTAGCGGACCAAGAGACCCAGTACTTC.

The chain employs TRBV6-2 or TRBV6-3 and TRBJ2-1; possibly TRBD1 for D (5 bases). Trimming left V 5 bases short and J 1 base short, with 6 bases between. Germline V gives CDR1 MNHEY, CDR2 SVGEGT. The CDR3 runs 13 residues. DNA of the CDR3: TGTGCCAGCAGTCCAGGGTCCTACAATGAGCAGTTCTTC. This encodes CASSPGSYNEQFF.

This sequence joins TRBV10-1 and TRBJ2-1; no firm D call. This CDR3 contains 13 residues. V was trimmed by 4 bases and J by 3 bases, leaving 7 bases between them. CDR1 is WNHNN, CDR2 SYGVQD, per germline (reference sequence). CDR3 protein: CASSASRYNEQFF. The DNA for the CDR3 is TGCGCCAGCAGTGCCAGTCGCTACAATGAGCAGTTCTTC.

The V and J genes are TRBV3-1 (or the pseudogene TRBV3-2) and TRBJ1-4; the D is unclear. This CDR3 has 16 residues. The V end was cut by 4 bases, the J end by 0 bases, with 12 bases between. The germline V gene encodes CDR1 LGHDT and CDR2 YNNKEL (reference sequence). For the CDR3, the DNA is TGTGCCAGCAGCCCTTTCGTCAGTCCAACTAATGAAAAACTGTTTTTT. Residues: CASSPFVSPTNEKLFF.

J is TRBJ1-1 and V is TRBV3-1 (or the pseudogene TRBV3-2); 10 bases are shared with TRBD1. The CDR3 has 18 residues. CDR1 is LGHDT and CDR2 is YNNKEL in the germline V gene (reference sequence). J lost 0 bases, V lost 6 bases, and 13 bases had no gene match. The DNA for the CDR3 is TGTGCCAGCAGAATGGAACGGGACAGGGGTGTCATGAACACTGAAGCTTTCTTT. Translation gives CASRMERDRGVMNTEAFF.

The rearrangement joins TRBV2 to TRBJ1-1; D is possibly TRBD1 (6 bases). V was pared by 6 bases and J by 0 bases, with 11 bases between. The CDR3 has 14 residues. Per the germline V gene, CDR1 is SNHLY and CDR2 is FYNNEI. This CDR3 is CASRLGQMNTEAFF. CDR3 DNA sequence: TGTGCCAGCAGGCTTGGACAGATGAACACTGAAGCTTTCTTT.

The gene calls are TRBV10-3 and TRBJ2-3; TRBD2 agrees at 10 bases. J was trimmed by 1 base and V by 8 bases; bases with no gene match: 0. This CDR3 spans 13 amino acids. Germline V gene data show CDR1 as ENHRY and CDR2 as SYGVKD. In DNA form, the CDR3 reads TGTGCCATCGGACTAGCGGGCACAGATACGCAGTATTTT. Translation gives CAIGLAGTDTQYF.

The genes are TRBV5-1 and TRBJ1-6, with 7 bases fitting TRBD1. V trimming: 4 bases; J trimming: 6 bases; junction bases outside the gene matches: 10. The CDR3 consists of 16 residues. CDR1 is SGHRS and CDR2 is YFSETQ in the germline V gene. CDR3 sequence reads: CASSPGAGGTNSPLHF. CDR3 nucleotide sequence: TGCGCCAGCAGCCCGGGGGCAGGGGGAACTAATTCACCCCTCCACTTT.

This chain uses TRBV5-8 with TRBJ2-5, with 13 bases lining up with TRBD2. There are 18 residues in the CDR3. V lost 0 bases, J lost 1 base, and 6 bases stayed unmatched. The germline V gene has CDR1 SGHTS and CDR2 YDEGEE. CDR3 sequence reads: CASSLERTSGGTQETQYF. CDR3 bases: TGTGCCAGCAGCTTGGAACGGACTAGCGGGGGCACCCAAGAGACCCAGTACTTC.

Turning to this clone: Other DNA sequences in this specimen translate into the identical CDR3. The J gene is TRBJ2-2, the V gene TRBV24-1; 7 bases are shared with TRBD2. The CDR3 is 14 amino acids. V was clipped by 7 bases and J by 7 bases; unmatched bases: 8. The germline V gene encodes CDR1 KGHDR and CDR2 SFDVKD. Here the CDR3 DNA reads TGTGCCACCAGCCAGGGAGGGAGTAACGGGGAGCTGTTTTTT. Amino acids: CATSQGGSNGELFF.

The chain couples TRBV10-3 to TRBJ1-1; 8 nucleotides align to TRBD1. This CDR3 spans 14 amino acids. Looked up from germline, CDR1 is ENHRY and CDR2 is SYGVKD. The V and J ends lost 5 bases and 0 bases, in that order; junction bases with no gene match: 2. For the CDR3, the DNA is TGTGCCATCAGTAGACAGGGGATGAACACTGAAGCTTTCTTT. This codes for CAISRQGMNTEAFF.

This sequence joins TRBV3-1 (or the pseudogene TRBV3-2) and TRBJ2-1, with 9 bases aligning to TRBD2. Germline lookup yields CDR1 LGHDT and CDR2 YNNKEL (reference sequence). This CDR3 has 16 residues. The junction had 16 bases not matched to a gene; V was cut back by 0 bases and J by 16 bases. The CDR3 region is CASSQDQMASGARAFF. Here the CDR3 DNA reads TGTGCCAGCAGCCAAGATCAAATGGCTAGCGGGGCCCGGGCCTTCTTC.

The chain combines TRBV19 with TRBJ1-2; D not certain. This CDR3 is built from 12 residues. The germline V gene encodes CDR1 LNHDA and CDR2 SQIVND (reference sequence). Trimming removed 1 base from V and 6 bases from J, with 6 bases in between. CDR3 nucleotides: TGTGCCAGTAGTATAGGCGGAAATGGCTACACCTTC. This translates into CASSIGGNGYTF.

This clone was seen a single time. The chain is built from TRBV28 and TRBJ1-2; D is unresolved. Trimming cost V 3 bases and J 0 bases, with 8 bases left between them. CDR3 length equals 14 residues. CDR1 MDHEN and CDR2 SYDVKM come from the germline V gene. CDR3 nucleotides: TGTGCCAGCAGTTTTCACAGAACTAACTATGGCTACACCTTC. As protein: CASSFHRTNYGYTF.

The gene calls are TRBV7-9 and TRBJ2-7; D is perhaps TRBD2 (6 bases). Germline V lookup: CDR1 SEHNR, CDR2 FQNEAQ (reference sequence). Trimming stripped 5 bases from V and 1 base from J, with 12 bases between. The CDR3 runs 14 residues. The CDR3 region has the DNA TGTGCCAGCAGCCGGGGGACGGCTTCCTACGAGCAGTACTTC. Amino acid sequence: CASSRGTASYEQYF.

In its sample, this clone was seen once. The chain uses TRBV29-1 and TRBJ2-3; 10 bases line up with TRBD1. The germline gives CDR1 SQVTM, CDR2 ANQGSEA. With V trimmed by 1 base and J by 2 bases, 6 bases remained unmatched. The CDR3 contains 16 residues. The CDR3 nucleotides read TGCAGCGTTGAAGGGGACAGGGGTTTTAACACAGATACGCAGTATTTT. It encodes CSVEGDRGFNTDTQYF.

The CDR3: CAWSTTGAPYNSPLHF. The CDR3, as DNA: TGTGCCTGGAGTACTACAGGGGCACCCTATAATTCACCCCTCCACTTT. J is TRBJ1-6 and V is TRBV30; 7 bases agree with TRBD1. The ends lost 2 bases at V and 2 bases at J; junction bases unmatched: 6. This CDR3 has 16 residues. Germline CDR1 reads GTSNPN; CDR2 reads SVGIG (reference sequence). Full variable domain (remainder filled in from reference TRBV30 and TRBJ1-6): SQTIHQWPATLVQPVGSPLSLECTVEGTSNPNLYWYRQAAGRGLQLLFYSVGIGQISSEVPQNLSASRPQDRQFILSSKKLLLSDSGFYLCAWSTTGAPYNSPLHFGNGTRLTVT.

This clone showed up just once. The CDR3 DNA sequence: TGTGCCAGCAGCTCGGGCGGGGCAGTAAACACTGAAGCTTTCTTT. This gives the protein CASSSGGAVNTEAFF. V is TRBV5-4 and J is TRBJ1-1, with D possibly matching TRBD1 (5 bases). CDR3 length: 15 residues. Trimming cost V 3 bases and J 2 bases, with 14 bases left between them. Germline V gene lookup returns CDR1 SGHNT and CDR2 YYREEE (reference sequence).